This TCR beta chain was recorded in a study of vaccination effects on CD4 cells after COVID-19. This clone was detected only a few times. Its matching antigen is unknown. V was shortened by 5 bases and J by 0 bases, with 9 bases between the two germline ends. CDR1 is MDHEN, CDR2 SYDVKM, per germline. CDR3 size: 14 residues. Cells that had been cultured for nine to eleven days were the source of isolated CD4+ T cells. Profiling relied on immunoSEQ multiplex PCR, and the TCRdb table lists in-frame clones only, not all of them. This sample has about 48,000 clones; about 67% occur once, and the top ten carry 5% to 6.5%.

This sample comprised CD4+ T cells from PBMCs cultured without peptide, obtained before COVID-19 vaccination. The origin of this receptor is a human donor who received a COVID-19 vaccine. This chain connects TRBV28 to TRBJ2-3; the D is unclear. The CDR3 nucleotides read TGTGCCAGCAGTCCGATGTCTAGCACAGATACGCAGTATTTT. It codes for CASSPMSSTDTQYF.